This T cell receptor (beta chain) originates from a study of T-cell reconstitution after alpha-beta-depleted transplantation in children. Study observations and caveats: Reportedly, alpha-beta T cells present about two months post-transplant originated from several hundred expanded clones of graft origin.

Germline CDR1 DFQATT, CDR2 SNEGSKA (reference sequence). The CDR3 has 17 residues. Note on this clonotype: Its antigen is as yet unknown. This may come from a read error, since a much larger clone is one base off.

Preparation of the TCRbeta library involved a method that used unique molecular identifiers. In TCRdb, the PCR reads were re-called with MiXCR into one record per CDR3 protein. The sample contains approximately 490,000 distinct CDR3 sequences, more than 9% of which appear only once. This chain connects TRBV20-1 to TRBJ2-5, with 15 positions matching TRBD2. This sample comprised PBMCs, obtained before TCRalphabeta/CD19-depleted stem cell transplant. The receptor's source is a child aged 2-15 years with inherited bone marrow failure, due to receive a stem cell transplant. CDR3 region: CCASLIPGTSGRETQYF. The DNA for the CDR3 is TGCTGTGCTAGCCTAATTCCCGGGACTAGCGGGAGGGAGACCCAGTACTTC.